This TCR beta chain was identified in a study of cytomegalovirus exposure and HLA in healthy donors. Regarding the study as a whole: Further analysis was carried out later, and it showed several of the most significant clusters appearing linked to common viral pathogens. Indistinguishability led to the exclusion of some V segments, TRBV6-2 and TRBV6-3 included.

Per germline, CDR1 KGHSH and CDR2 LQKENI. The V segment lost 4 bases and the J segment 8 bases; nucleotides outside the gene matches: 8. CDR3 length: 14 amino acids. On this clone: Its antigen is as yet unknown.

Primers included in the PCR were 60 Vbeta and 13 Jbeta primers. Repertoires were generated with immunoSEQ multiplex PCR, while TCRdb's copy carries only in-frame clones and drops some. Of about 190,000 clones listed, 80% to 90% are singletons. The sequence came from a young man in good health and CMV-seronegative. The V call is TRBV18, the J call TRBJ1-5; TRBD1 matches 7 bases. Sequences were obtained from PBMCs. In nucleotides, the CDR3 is TGTGCCAGCTCACTAGACAGGGTGGCGAAGCCCCAGCATTTT. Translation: CASSLDRVAKPQHF.